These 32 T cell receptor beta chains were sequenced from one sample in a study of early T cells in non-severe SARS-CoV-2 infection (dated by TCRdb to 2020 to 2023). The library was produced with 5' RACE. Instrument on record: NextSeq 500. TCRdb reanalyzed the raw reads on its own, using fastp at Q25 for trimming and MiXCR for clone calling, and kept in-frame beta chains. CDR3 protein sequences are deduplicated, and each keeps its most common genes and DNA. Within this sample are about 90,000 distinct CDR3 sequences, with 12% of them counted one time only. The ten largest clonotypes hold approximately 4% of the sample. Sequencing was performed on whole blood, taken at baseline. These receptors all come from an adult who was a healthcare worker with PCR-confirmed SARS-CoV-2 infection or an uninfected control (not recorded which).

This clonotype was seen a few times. CDR3 in DNA: TGCAGCGTTGACAGGGGCACAGATACGCAGTATTTT. This codes for CSVDRGTDTQYF. The genes are TRBV29-1 and TRBJ2-3, with a possible D match to TRBD1 (5 bases). CDR3 size: 12 residues. The germline V and J ends were trimmed by 3 bases and 1 base, with 5 bases remaining between them. The germline V gene encodes CDR1 SQVTM and CDR2 ANQGSEA.

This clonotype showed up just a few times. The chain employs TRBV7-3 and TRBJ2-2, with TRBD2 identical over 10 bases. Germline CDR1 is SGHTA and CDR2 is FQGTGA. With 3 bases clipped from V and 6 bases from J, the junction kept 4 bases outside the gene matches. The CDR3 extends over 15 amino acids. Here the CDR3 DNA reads TGTGCCAGCAGCTTCACAGCGGGAGGGCCCGGGGAGCTGTTTTTT. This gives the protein CASSFTAGGPGELFF.

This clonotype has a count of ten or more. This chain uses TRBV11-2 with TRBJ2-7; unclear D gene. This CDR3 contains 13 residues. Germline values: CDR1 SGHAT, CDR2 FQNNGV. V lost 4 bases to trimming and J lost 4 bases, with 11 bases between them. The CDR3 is CASSSILPYEQYF. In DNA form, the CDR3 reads TGTGCCAGCAGCTCGATCCTCCCGTACGAGCAGTACTTC.

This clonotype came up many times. CDR3 sequence: CASSGRSGRASPEQFF. Written as DNA, the CDR3 is TGCGCCAGCAGCGGGCGGAGCGGGAGGGCCTCGCCTGAGCAGTTCTTC. The chain is built from TRBV5-1 and TRBJ2-1; 10 bases map to TRBD2. Germline CDR1 reads SGHRS; CDR2 reads YFSETQ. The junction had 13 bases not matched to a gene; V was cut back by 4 bases and J by 9 bases. The CDR3 has 16 amino acids.

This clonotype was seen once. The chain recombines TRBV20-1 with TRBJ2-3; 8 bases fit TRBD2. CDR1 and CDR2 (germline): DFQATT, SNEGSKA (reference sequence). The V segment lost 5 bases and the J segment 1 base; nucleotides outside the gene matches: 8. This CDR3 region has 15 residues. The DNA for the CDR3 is TGCAGTGCTGAGGACGGGAGGGGGGGCACAGATACGCAGTATTTT. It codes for CSAEDGRGGTDTQYF.

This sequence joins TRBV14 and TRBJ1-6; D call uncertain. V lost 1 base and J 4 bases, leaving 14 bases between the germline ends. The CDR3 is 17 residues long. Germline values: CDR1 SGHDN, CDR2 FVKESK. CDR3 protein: CASSQGKVLGYNSPLHF. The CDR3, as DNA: TGTGCCAGCAGCCAAGGCAAAGTGCTCGGGTATAATTCACCCCTCCACTTT.

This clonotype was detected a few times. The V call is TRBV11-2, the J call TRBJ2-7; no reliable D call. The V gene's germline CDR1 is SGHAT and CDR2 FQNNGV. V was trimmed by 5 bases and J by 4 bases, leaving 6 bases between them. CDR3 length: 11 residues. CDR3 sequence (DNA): TGTGCCAGCAGCACCGTTTACGAGCAGTACTTC. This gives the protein CASSTVYEQYF.

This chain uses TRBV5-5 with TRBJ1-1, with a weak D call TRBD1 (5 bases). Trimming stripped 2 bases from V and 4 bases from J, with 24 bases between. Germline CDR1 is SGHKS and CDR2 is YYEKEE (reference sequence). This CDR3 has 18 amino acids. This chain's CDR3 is CASSFSLLRGDSGTEAFF. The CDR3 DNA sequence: TGTGCCAGCAGCTTTTCTCTTCTTCGCGGGGACTCGGGCACTGAAGCTTTCTTT.

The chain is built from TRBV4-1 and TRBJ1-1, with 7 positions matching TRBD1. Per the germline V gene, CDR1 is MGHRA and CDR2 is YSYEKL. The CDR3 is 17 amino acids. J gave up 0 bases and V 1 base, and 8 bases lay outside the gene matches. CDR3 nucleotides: TGCGCCAGCAGCCAAGTGACAGGGATCGGGATGAACACTGAAGCTTTCTTT. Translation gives CASSQVTGIGMNTEAFF.

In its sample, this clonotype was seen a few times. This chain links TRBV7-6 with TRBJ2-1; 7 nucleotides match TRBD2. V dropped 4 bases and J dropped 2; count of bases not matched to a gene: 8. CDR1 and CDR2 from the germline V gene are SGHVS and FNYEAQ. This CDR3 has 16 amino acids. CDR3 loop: CASSSRLASTYNEQFF. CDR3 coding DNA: TGTGCCAGCAGCTCCCGACTAGCTAGTACCTACAATGAGCAGTTCTTC.

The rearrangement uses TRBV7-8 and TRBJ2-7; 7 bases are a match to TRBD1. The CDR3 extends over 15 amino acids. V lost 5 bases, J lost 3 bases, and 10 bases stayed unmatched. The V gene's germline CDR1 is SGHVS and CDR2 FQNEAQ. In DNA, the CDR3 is TGTGCCAGCAGCCCCCGACAGGGAGAAGGCTACGAGCAGTACTTC. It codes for CASSPRQGEGYEQYF.

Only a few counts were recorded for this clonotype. The CDR3 sequence: CASSLALQGAMYF. CDR3 nucleotide sequence: TGTGCCAGCAGCTTAGCCCTACAGGGGGCAATGTACTTC. The chain uses TRBV11-3 and TRBJ2-7, with 9 positions matching TRBD1. CDR1 is SGHNT, CDR2 YENEEA, per germline. Trimming removed 1 base from V and 12 bases from J; junction bases left unmatched: 7. The CDR3 contains 13 residues.

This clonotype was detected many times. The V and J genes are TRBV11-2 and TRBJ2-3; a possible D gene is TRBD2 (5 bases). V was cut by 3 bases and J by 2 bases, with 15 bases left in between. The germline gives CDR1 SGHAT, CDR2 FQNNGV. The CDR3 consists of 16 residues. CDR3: CASSLGDGMYTDTQYF. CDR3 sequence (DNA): TGTGCCAGCAGCTTGGGAGACGGGATGTACACAGATACGCAGTATTTT.

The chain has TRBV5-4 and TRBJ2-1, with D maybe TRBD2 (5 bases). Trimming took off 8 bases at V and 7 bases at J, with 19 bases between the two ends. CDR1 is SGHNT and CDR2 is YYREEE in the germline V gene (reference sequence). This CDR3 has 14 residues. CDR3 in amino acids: CASGGAQVGNEQFF. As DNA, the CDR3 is TGTGCCAGTGGAGGCGCCCAGGTGGGGAATGAGCAGTTCTTC.

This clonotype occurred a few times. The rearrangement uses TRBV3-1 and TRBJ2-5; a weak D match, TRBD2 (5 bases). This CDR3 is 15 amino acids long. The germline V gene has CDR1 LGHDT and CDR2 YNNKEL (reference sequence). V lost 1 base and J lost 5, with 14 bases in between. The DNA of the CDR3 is TGTGCCAGCAGCCAAGGAGGAGCCCGGGATGAGACCCAGTACTTC. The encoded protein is CASSQGGARDETQYF.

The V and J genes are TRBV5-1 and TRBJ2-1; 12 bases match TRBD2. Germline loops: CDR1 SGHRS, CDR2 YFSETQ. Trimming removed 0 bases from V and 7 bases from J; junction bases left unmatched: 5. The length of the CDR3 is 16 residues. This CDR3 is CASSLELAGGPNEQFF. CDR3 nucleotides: TGCGCCAGCAGCTTGGAACTAGCGGGAGGTCCTAATGAGCAGTTCTTC.

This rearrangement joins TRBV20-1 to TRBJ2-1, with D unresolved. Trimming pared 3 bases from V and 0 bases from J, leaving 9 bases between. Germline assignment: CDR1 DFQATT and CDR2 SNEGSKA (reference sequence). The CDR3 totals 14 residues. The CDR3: CSASPESSYNEQFF. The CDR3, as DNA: TGCAGTGCTAGCCCGGAGAGCTCCTACAATGAGCAGTTCTTC.

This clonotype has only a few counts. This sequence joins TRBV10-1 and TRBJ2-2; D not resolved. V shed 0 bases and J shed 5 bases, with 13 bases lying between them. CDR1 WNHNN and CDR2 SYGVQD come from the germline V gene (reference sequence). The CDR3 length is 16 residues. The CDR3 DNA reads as TGCGCCAGCAGTGAGTCGAGTGGCCCCCGGACCGGGGAGCTGTTTTTT. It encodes CASSESSGPRTGELFF.

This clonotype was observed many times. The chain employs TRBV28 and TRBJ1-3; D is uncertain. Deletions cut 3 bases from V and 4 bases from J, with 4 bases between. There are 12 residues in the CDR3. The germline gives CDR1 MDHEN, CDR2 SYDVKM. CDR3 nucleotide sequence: TGTGCCAGCAGTTTCCGGGGAAACACCATATATTTT. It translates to CASSFRGNTIYF.

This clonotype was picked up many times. The CDR3 sequence is CASSQAFGDEQFF. DNA for the CDR3: TGTGCCAGCAGCCAAGCGTTCGGCGATGAGCAGTTCTTC. J is TRBJ2-1 and V is TRBV3-1; D is undetermined. Germline V gives CDR1 LGHDT, CDR2 YNNKEL (reference sequence). This CDR3 has 13 amino acids. V shed 1 base and J shed 8 bases, with 9 bases lying between them.

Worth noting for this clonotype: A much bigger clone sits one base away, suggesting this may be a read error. The chain's CDR3 is CAIRTAASDYEQYF. The CDR3 nucleotides read TGTGCCATCCGGACGGCCGCGTCTGACTACGAGCAGTACTTC. The V call is TRBV10-3, the J call TRBJ2-7; no firm D call. Trimming cost V 8 bases and J 3 bases, with 17 bases left between them. The germline V gene encodes CDR1 ENHRY and CDR2 SYGVKD. This CDR3 is built from 14 residues.

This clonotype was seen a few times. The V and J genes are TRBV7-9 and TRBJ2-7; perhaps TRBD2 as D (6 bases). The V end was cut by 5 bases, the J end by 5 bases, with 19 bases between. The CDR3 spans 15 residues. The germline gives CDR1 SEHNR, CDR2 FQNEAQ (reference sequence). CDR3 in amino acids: CASSRPSRTIDEQYF. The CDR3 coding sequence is TGTGCCAGCAGCAGGCCGTCCAGGACTATCGACGAGCAGTACTTC. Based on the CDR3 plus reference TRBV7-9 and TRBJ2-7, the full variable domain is DTGVSQNPRHKITKRGQNVTFRCDPISEHNRLYWYRQTLGQGPEFLTYFQNEAQLEKSRLLSDRFSAERPKGSFSTLEIQRTEQGDSAMYLCASSRPSRTIDEQYFGPGTRLTVT.

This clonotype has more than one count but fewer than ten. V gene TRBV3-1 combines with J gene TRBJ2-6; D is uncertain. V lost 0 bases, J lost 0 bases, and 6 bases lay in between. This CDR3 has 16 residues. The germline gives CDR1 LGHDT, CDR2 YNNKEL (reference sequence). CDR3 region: CASSQDLNSGANVLTF. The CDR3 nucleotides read TGTGCCAGCAGCCAAGATCTGAACTCTGGGGCCAACGTCCTGACTTTC. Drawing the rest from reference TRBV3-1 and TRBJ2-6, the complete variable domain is DTAVSQTPKYLVTQMGNDKSIKCEQNLGHDTMYWYKQDSKKFLKIMFSYNNKELIINETVPNRFSPKSPDKAHLNLHINSLELGDSAVYFCASSQDLNSGANVLTFGAGSRLTVL.

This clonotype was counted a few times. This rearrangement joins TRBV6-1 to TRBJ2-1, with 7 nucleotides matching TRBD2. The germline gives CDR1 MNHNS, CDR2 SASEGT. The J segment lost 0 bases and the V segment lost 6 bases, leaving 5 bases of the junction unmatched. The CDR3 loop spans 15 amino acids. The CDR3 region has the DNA TGTGCCAGCAGCTTGAGCGGGATCTCCTACAATGAGCAGTTCTTC. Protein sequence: CASSLSGISYNEQFF.

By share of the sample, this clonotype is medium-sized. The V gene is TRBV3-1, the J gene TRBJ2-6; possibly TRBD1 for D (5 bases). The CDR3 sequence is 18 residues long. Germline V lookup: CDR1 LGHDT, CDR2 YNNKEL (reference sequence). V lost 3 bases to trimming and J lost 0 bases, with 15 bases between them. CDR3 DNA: TGTGCCAGCAGCCAGCACCCTGGACAAAGCTCTGGGGCCAACGTCCTGACTTTC. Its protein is CASSQHPGQSSGANVLTF. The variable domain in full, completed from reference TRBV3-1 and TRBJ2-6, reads DTAVSQTPKYLVTQMGNDKSIKCEQNLGHDTMYWYKQDSKKFLKIMFSYNNKELIINETVPNRFSPKSPDKAHLNLHINSLELGDSAVYFCASSQHPGQSSGANVLTFGAGSRLTVL.

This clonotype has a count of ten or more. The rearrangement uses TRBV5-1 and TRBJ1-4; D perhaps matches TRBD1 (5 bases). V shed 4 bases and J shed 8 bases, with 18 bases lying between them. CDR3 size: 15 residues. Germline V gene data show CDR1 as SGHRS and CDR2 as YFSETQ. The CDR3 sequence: CASSIEPGREEKLFF. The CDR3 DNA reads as TGCGCCAGCAGCATCGAGCCAGGGAGAGAAGAAAAACTGTTTTTT. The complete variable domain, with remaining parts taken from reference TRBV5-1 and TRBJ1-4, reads KAGVTQTPRYLIKTRGQQVTLSCSPISGHRSVSWYQQTPGQGLQFLFEYFSETQRNKGNFPGRFSGRQFSNSRSEMNVSTLELGDSALYLCASSIEPGREEKLFFGSGTQLSVL.

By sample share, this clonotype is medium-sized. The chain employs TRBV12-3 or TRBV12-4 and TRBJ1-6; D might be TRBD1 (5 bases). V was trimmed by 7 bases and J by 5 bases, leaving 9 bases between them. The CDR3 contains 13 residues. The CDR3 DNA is TGTGCCAGCACGCGACAGCATAATTCACCCCTCCACTTT. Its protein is CASTRQHNSPLHF.

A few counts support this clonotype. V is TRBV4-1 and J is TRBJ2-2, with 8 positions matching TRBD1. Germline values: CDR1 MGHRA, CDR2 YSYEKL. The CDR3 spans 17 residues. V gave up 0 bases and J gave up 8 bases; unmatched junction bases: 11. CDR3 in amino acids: CASSQDILTGDDGELFF. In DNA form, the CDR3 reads TGCGCCAGCAGCCAAGATATTCTGACAGGGGACGATGGGGAGCTGTTTTTT.

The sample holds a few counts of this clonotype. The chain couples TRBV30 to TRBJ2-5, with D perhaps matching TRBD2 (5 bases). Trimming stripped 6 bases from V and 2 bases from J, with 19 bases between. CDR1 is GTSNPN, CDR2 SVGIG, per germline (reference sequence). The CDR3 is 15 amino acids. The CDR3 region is CACPGPGGSQETQYF. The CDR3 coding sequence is TGTGCCTGCCCCGGCCCCGGCGGGTCACAAGAGACCCAGTACTTC.

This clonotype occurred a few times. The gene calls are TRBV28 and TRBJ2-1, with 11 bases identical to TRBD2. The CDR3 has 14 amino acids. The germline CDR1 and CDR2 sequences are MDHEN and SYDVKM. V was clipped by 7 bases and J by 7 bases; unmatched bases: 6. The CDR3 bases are TGTGCCAGCACCCCTAGCGGGGGGCTTAATGAGCAGTTCTTC. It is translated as CASTPSGGLNEQFF.

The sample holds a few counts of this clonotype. The CDR3 DNA follows: TGTGCCAGCATCCATCGGCGGGACCCTCTGGTGAAACTGTTTTTT. Its protein is CASIHRRDPLVKLFF. The J gene is TRBJ1-4, the V gene TRBV6-6; D may be TRBD1 (5 bases). Trimming cost V 7 bases and J 11 bases, with 23 bases left between them. The CDR3 is 15 amino acids. CDR1 is MNHNY and CDR2 is SVGAGI in the germline V gene (reference sequence).

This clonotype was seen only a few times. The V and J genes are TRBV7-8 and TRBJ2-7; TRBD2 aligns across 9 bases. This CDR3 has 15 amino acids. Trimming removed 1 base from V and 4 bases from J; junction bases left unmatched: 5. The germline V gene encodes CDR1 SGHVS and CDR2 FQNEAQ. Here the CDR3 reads CASSLGGLALYEQYF. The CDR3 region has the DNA TGTGCCAGCAGCTTAGGGGGACTAGCACTGTACGAGCAGTACTTC.